This entry lists 16 T cell receptor beta chains sequenced from one sample in a study of T-cell memory formation after mild COVID-19. MiXCR, run by TCRdb on the 5' RACE reads, gives a single entry per CDR3 protein. The data show a few hundred thousand distinct CDR3 sequences, less than 25% seen once. The source material was PBMCs or a T cell subset sorted from them (not recorded which). Receptor source: an adult woman who had mild COVID-19 (a few samples of this study predate the infection). Cell type and time point are not known.

The rearrangement links TRBV20-1 to TRBJ2-3, with D perhaps matching TRBD1 (6 bases). Trimming shortened V by 2 bases and J by 1 base, and 13 bases separated the two germline ends. The CDR3 is 15 residues long. Germline CDR1 reads DFQATT; CDR2 reads SNEGSKA (reference sequence). The DNA of the CDR3 is TGCAGTGCTAGAAACCCGGGACAAGGCACAGATACGCAGTATTTT. Translation: CSARNPGQGTDTQYF.

This clonotype was seen only a few times. V and J are TRBV19 and TRBJ2-1, with D possibly being TRBD2 (5 bases). Germline loops: CDR1 LNHDA, CDR2 SQIVND (reference sequence). The CDR3 has 15 amino acids. With 9 bases removed from V and 0 bases from J, the gap between germline ends came to 15 bases. The CDR3, as DNA: TGTGCCAGAGCTCTAGAGGGCAACTCCTACAATGAGCAGTTCTTC. This encodes CARALEGNSYNEQFF.

This rearrangement joins TRBV4-2 to TRBJ1-1; D gene ambiguous. The V gene's germline CDR1 is LGHNA and CDR2 YNFKEQ. This CDR3 contains 15 residues. Trimming stripped 5 bases from V and 2 bases from J, with 15 bases between. The CDR3 spells CASSSAIQGNTEAFF. The DNA for the CDR3 is TGTGCCAGCAGCTCAGCTATCCAAGGTAACACTGAAGCTTTCTTT.

J is TRBJ1-1 and V is TRBV5-5; D is ambiguous. V dropped 4 bases and J dropped 9 bases, with 10 bases sitting between them. Germline CDR1 reads SGHKS; CDR2 reads YYEKEE (reference sequence). The CDR3 has 11 residues. The CDR3 coding sequence is TGTGCCAGCAGCCGCAATATACAAGCTTTCTTT. Its translation: CASSRNIQAFF. The full variable domain, completed using reference TRBV5-5 and TRBJ1-1, is DAGVTQSPTHLIKTRGQQVTLRCSPISGHKSVSWYQQVLGQGPQFIFQYYEKEERGRGNFPDRFSARQFPNYSSELNVNALLLGDSALYLCASSRNIQAFFGQGTRLTVV.

This clonotype was seen only a few times. The J gene is TRBJ2-4, the V gene TRBV7-9, with D hard to call. Trimming stripped 5 bases from V and 0 bases from J, with 17 bases between. The CDR3 runs 17 residues. The germline V gene has CDR1 SEHNR and CDR2 FQNEAQ (reference sequence). The CDR3 nucleotides read TGTGCCAGCAGCCCCCTTGCAAGAAGCCTAGCCAAAAACATTCAGTACTTC. Residues: CASSPLARSLAKNIQYF. The entire variable domain, with the rest obtained from reference TRBV7-9 and TRBJ2-4, is as follows: DTGVSQNPRHKITKRGQNVTFRCDPISEHNRLYWYRQTLGQGPEFLTYFQNEAQLEKSRLLSDRFSAERPKGSFSTLEIQRTEQGDSAMYLCASSPLARSLAKNIQYFGAGTRLSVL.

The chain uses TRBV6-5 and TRBJ1-1, with D unclear. The germline gives CDR1 MNHEY, CDR2 SVGAGI. This CDR3 is 13 amino acids long. The ends were cut back, 3 bases at V and 5 bases at J, with 10 bases in the middle. This chain's CDR3 is CASSYEGWTEAFF. CDR3 DNA sequence: TGTGCCAGCAGTTATGAGGGATGGACTGAAGCTTTCTTT.

J is TRBJ2-7 and V is TRBV20-1; no firm D call. The V end lost 1 base, the J end lost 3 bases, and 10 bases lay between the germline ends. Germline V lookup: CDR1 DFQATT, CDR2 SNEGSKA (reference sequence). This CDR3 contains 13 residues. This chain's CDR3 is CSARGLRNYEQYF. The CDR3 bases are TGCAGTGCTAGAGGACTTAGAAACTACGAGCAGTACTTC.

The genes are TRBV19 and TRBJ2-7, with 7 bases matching TRBD1. J gave up 3 bases and V 1 base, and 6 bases lay outside the gene matches. Germline assignment: CDR1 LNHDA and CDR2 SQIVND (reference sequence). The CDR3 is 15 amino acids. CDR3 coding DNA: TGTGCCAGTAGTATAGTTATCGCAGGGGGCTACGAGCAGTACTTC. Amino acid sequence: CASSIVIAGGYEQYF.

This clonotype was seen a handful of times. The rearrangement joins TRBV7-7 to TRBJ2-5, with D possibly being TRBD2 (5 bases). This CDR3 comprises 14 residues. Germline V gene data show CDR1 as SSHAT and CDR2 as FNYEAQ (reference sequence). The V and J ends lost 2 bases and 5 bases respectively, with 12 bases between them. The DNA for the CDR3 is TGTGCCAGCAGCTTATTTGGCTCGGGGGAGACCCAGTACTTC. Translating gives CASSLFGSGETQYF.

This chain joins TRBV6-5 and TRBJ2-3; D gene uncertain. CDR1 is MNHEY and CDR2 is SVGAGI in the germline V gene. The germline V and J ends were trimmed by 1 base and 0 bases, with 8 bases remaining between them. CDR3 length: 15 amino acids. CDR3 loop: CASSYLRYSTDTQYF. In DNA, the CDR3 is TGTGCCAGCAGTTACTTGAGGTACAGCACAGATACGCAGTATTTT.

This clonotype has just a few counts. The rearrangement links TRBV2 to TRBJ2-7, with D maybe TRBD2 (5 bases). Germline CDR1 reads SNHLY; CDR2 reads FYNNEI. The CDR3 loop spans 13 amino acids. V was cut by 6 bases and J by 7 bases, with 16 bases left in between. CDR3 DNA: TGTGCCAGCAGGAGTGGGAGTTCGGGTGAGCAGTACTTC. Amino acid sequence: CASRSGSSGEQYF.

This clonotype was detected a few times. The chain combines TRBV7-3 with TRBJ2-3, with D uncertain. V was clipped by 5 bases and J by 5 bases, with 11 bases between them. The CDR3 is 13 amino acids. Germline V lookup: CDR1 SGHTA, CDR2 FQGTGA. CDR3 loop: CASSPPWEDTQYF. In DNA, the CDR3 is TGTGCCAGCAGCCCCCCCTGGGAAGATACGCAGTATTTT.

The chain uses TRBV7-2 and TRBJ2-7, with D possibly TRBD2 on 6 matching bases. Trimming removed 8 bases at V and 6 bases at J, with 29 bases between. CDR3 length equals 17 residues. Germline CDR1 reads SGHTA; CDR2 reads FQGNSA. CDR3 in amino acids: CASEKKFGAGRNGEQYF. CDR3 sequence (DNA): TGTGCCAGCGAGAAAAAATTTGGGGCAGGGAGGAATGGCGAGCAGTACTTC.

This clonotype was counted at least ten times. The chain employs TRBV7-2 and TRBJ2-2, with no clear D. Looked up from germline, CDR1 is SGHTA and CDR2 is FQGNSA. The CDR3 is 15 amino acids. V lost 2 bases and J 7 bases, leaving 14 bases between the germline ends. The CDR3 DNA is TGTGCCAGCAGCTTACCCCCATCCCACGGCGGGGAGCTGTTTTTT. Protein product: CASSLPPSHGGELFF.

This clonotype showed up just a few times. This chain uses TRBV4-3 with TRBJ2-5; tentative D call: TRBD2 (5 bases). This CDR3 region has 15 residues. Germline V lookup: CDR1 LGHNA, CDR2 YSLEER. V was cut by 3 bases and J by 4 bases, with 15 bases left in between. The CDR3 reads CASSQRHQAGETQYF. The DNA for the CDR3 is TGCGCCAGCAGCCAGAGGCATCAGGCGGGAGAGACCCAGTACTTC.

This clonotype has just a few counts. This chain uses TRBV29-1 with TRBJ2-7; the match to TRBD1 covers 7 bases. CDR1 and CDR2 from the germline V gene are SQVTM and ANQGSEA. The CDR3 runs 14 residues. J gave up 1 base and V 6 bases, and 9 bases lay outside the gene matches. This CDR3 is CSVGDRVGSYEQYF. CDR3 DNA: TGCAGCGTGGGCGACAGGGTCGGGTCCTACGAGCAGTACTTC.